The 19 T cell receptor beta chains listed next were all sequenced from one sample in a study of blood T cell repertoires in COVID-19. TCRdb keeps only in-frame clones here, not all; method: immunoSEQ multiplex PCR. The data show about 250,000 clones, about 83% seen once. Sequences were obtained from peripheral blood. The receptor source for this set is a man older than 75 with acute or convalescent COVID-19.

The chain recombines TRBV5-4 with TRBJ1-1; 7 nucleotides align to TRBD1. The ends lost 2 bases at V and 0 bases at J; junction bases unmatched: 4. This CDR3 spans 15 amino acids. CDR1 and CDR2 (germline): SGHNT, YYREEE (reference sequence). CDR3 sequence: CASSFTGVMNTEAFF. The CDR3 DNA is TGTGCCAGCAGCTTCACAGGGGTCATGAACACTGAAGCTTTCTTT.

In nucleotides, the CDR3 is TGTGCCAGCAGTGCGAGAACTAGCTGGGTCTACGAGCAGTACTTC. Amino acids: CASSARTSWVYEQYF. The V gene is TRBV27, the J gene TRBJ2-7; D might be TRBD2 (6 bases). CDR1 is MNHEY, CDR2 SMNVEV, per germline (reference sequence). The CDR3 runs to 15 residues. V was pared by 5 bases and J by 3 bases, with 17 bases between.

The V call is TRBV3-1 (or the pseudogene TRBV3-2), the J call TRBJ2-2; TRBD2 matches 7 bases. CDR1 is LGHDT, CDR2 YNNKEL, per germline (reference sequence). This CDR3 spans 15 amino acids. Losses at the gene ends were 6 bases for V and 6 bases for J; bases not matched to a gene: 10. CDR3 bases: TGTGCCAGCAGTCCGCCGAGTGGGGGGGCCGGGGAGCTGTTTTTT. Protein sequence: CASSPPSGGAGELFF.

This chain connects TRBV5-4 to TRBJ2-3; 11 bases are a match to TRBD2. Germline CDR1 is SGHNT and CDR2 is YYREEE (reference sequence). This CDR3 has 17 amino acids. V lost 0 bases to trimming and J lost 5 bases; unmatched junction nucleotides: 8. CDR3 bases: TGTGCCAGCAGCTTGGTAGCGGGAGGGCCGAGGGGAGATACGCAGTATTTT. This encodes CASSLVAGGPRGDTQYF.

This chain links TRBV7-2 with TRBJ2-3; the D is unclear. V was shortened by 2 bases and J by 0 bases, with 12 bases between the two germline ends. Per the germline V gene, CDR1 is SGHTA and CDR2 is FQGNSA. CDR3 length equals 16 residues. The CDR3 reads CASSLLQRTSTDTQYF. DNA of the CDR3: TGTGCCAGCAGCTTATTACAGAGAACAAGCACAGATACGCAGTATTTT.

The gene calls are TRBV6-5 and TRBJ2-5, with D possibly being TRBD2 (7 bases). Germline V gene sequence: CDR1 MNHEY, CDR2 SVGAGI. The CDR3 covers 13 residues. Between the trimmed V and J ends, which lost 7 bases and 9 bases, there was a span of 18 bases. CDR3 sequence: CASKPQGREAQYF. As DNA, the CDR3 is TGTGCCAGCAAGCCACAGGGCCGGGAGGCCCAGTACTTC.

The chain employs TRBV3-1 (or the pseudogene TRBV3-2) and TRBJ2-3, with 7 nucleotides matching TRBD1. Germline assignment: CDR1 LGHDT and CDR2 YNNKEL (reference sequence). The CDR3 consists of 15 residues. V gave up 4 bases and J gave up 0 bases; unmatched junction bases: 4. The CDR3 region is CASSPGTASTDTQYF. The DNA of the CDR3 is TGTGCCAGCAGCCCGGGGACAGCTAGCACAGATACGCAGTATTTT.

The chain employs TRBV2 and TRBJ2-6; tentatively, D is TRBD1 (7 bases). The germline V gene has CDR1 SNHLY and CDR2 FYNNEI. The V end lost 1 base, the J end lost 2 bases, and 18 bases lay between the germline ends. The CDR3 consists of 19 residues. Here the CDR3 DNA reads TGTGCCAGCAGTGAAGGGGCCGGAGGGGGCGGTGCTGGGGCCAACGTCCTGACTTTC. As protein: CASSEGAGGGGAGANVLTF.

This clone was seen more than once but under ten times. The J gene is TRBJ1-1, the V gene TRBV18; D remains ambiguous. V lost 5 bases, J lost 4 bases, and 14 bases lay in between. The CDR3 is 14 residues long. Germline V lookup: CDR1 KGHSH, CDR2 LQKENI. The CDR3 spells CASSERGGGTEAFF. The CDR3 bases are TGTGCCAGCTCAGAACGAGGTGGCGGCACTGAAGCTTTCTTT.

The CDR3 is CAISPREPGETQYF. The CDR3, as DNA: TGTGCCATCAGCCCCCGGGAACCTGGAGAGACCCAGTACTTC. V and J are TRBV10-3 and TRBJ2-5; TRBD2 might be the D (5 bases). The CDR3 extends over 14 amino acids. CDR1 ENHRY and CDR2 SYGVKD come from the germline V gene. V lost 6 bases to trimming and J lost 4 bases, with 15 bases between them.

This chain joins TRBV28 and TRBJ2-3; 9 bases fit TRBD1. Germline CDR1 is MDHEN and CDR2 is SYDVKM. Germline trimming cut 7 bases from V and 3 bases from J; bases unmatched to any gene: 14. This CDR3 has 17 amino acids. CDR3 nucleotides: TGTGCCAGCAACCCGAGCCCGGGACAGGGTTTTACAGATACGCAGTATTTT. Its translation: CASNPSPGQGFTDTQYF.

The chain recombines TRBV5-1 with TRBJ1-2; TRBD1 is a possible D gene (5 bases). The CDR3 totals 14 residues. Trimming cost V 0 bases and J 5 bases, with 11 bases left between them. Germline CDR1 is SGHRS and CDR2 is YFSETQ. Here the CDR3 reads CASSLGPTVYGYTF. CDR3 nucleotide sequence: TGCGCCAGCAGCTTGGGTCCGACAGTTTATGGCTACACCTTC.

CDR3 bases: TGTGCCAGCAGTGAAGCCCCAACAGGGGGCGGAGCAGATACGCAGTATTTT. The encoded protein is CASSEAPTGGGADTQYF. This chain connects TRBV2 to TRBJ2-3; 9 bases map to TRBD1. The germline V gene encodes CDR1 SNHLY and CDR2 FYNNEI. This CDR3 region has 17 residues. V lost 0 bases, J lost 4 bases, and 8 bases stayed unmatched.

This chain joins TRBV11-2 and TRBJ2-7; no definite D call. CDR3 length equals 13 residues. V dropped 1 base and J dropped 5 bases, with 9 bases sitting between them. Germline V gene sequence: CDR1 SGHAT, CDR2 FQNNGV. This chain's CDR3 is CASSLGAEDEQYF. In nucleotides, the CDR3 is TGTGCCAGCAGCTTAGGAGCAGAGGACGAGCAGTACTTC.

The chain carries TRBV7-2 and TRBJ1-2, with a weak D call TRBD1 (5 bases). Germline CDR1 is SGHTA and CDR2 is FQGNSA. CDR3 length: 17 amino acids. V was clipped by 4 bases and J by 2 bases, with 20 bases between them. The CDR3 bases are TGTGCCAGCAGCTCCCCTATTTGGGGCAGGGCGAACTATGGCTACACCTTC. It encodes CASSSPIWGRANYGYTF.

This chain connects TRBV2 to TRBJ1-6; 7 positions agree with TRBD1. From germline, CDR1 is SNHLY and CDR2 FYNNEI. The junction had 4 bases not matched to a gene; V was cut back by 4 bases and J by 7 bases. The CDR3 length is 14 residues. The CDR3 loop is CASSAEGANSPLHF. CDR3 nucleotides: TGTGCCAGCAGTGCCGAGGGGGCGAATTCACCCCTCCACTTT.

The chain links TRBV3-1 (or the pseudogene TRBV3-2) to TRBJ2-2; 8 bases align to TRBD1. V dropped 2 bases and J dropped 2; count of bases not matched to a gene: 4. CDR3 length equals 16 residues. The V gene's germline CDR1 is LGHDT and CDR2 YNNKEL (reference sequence). CDR3 sequence: CASSQRQGSNTGELFF. DNA for the CDR3: TGTGCCAGCAGCCAACGACAGGGGTCTAACACCGGGGAGCTGTTTTTT.

The CDR3 loop is CASSPSGGVEQYF. The CDR3 region has the DNA TGTGCCAGCAGCCCCTCGGGGGGGGTCGAGCAGTACTTC. V and J are TRBV11-3 and TRBJ2-7, with TRBD2 identical over 8 bases. The CDR3 length is 13 residues. V was clipped by 5 bases and J by 6 bases; unmatched bases: 6. Looked up from germline, CDR1 is SGHNT and CDR2 is YENEEA.

The chain recombines TRBV7-9 with TRBJ1-2; TRBD1 is a possible D gene (6 bases). CDR3 length: 13 amino acids. The V gene lost 11 bases and the J gene lost 0 bases, with 13 bases spanning the gap. The germline CDR1 and CDR2 sequences are SEHNR and FQNEAQ (reference sequence). CDR3 residues: CARQGWPNYGYTF. The CDR3 bases are TGTGCCCGCCAGGGGTGGCCTAACTATGGCTACACCTTC.